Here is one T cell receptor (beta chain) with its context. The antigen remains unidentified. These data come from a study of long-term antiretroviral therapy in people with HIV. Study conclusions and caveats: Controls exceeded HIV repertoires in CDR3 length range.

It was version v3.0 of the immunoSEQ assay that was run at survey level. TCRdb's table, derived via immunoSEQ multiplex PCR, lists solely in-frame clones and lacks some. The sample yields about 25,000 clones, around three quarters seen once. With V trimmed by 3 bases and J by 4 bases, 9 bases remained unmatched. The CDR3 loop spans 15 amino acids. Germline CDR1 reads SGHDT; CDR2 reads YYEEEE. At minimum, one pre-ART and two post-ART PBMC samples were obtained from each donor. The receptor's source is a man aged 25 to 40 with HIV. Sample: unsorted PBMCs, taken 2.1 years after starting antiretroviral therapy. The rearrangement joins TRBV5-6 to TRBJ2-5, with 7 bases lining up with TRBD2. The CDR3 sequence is CASSSRRLARETQYF. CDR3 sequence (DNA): TGTGCCAGCAGCTCCCGGCGACTAGCACGAGAGACCCAGTACTTC.